The rows below give T cell receptor beta chains drawn from one sample of a study of spatial heterogeneity in lung cancer. TCRdb reprocessed the 5' RACE reads with MiXCR, giving one entry per CDR3 protein. The sample contains 24,000 or so distinct CDR3 sequences, 8.8% of which appear only once. This material consisted of lung tumor tissue, taken at surgery. Receptors were obtained from a male donor with early-stage non-small cell lung cancer. CDR3s leave out the opening cysteine and the closing phenylalanine or tryptophan.

TRBJ2-3 TRBV7-2 ASSFWGVADTQY
TRBJ2-7 TRBV20-1 SARVTGGYEQY
TRBJ2-2 TRBV20-1 SASGLAATGELF
TRBJ2-7 TRBV20-1 SARGLGVADSEQY
TRBJ1-4 TRBV4-2 ASSSVNEKLF
TRBJ2-7 TRBV20-1 SARGFRNEQY
TRBJ2-1 TRBV20-1 SAGTSGISEQF
TRBJ2-1 TRBV7-9 ASSSQIQGKQF
TRBJ1-3 TRBV7-2 ASSGPRRTSGNTIY
TRBJ1-2 TRBV27 ASRPHQGIGYT
TRBJ1-3 TRBV7-6 ASSRTGAASGNTIY
TRBJ2-1 TRBV12-5 ASGFGTGNNEQF
TRBJ2-1 TRBV28 ASSYSGRGGGNEQF
TRBJ1-2 TRBV14 ASSQGFKGGYT
TRBJ2-7 TRBV5-1 ASSSGTRASGTRYEQY